Included here is one TCR beta chain sequence, with context. Its antigen is still unknown. Assay used: immunoSEQ multiplex PCR; TCRdb lists only in-frame clones, some missing. This sample's table reports 150,000 or so clones. The source of the sample is a study of T cell responses to AZD1222 COVID-19 vaccine. Overall study results and limits: The study identified only six AZD1222 recipients as seropositive at baseline. Dominant at 160-218 and 743-854, vaccine-associated CD4 TCRs also spanned spike. Females outnumbered males among donors, who were mostly white British; clonal diversity was possibly underestimated.

The CDR3 covers 15 residues. Trimming stripped 4 bases from V and 4 bases from J, with 11 bases between. CDR1 SGHAT and CDR2 FQNNGV come from the germline V gene. The chain links TRBV11-2 to TRBJ1-6, with D maybe TRBD1 (5 bases). Input material: peripheral blood. This TCR derives from an adult in good health. The CDR3, as DNA: TGTGCCAGCAGCTCCCAGACAGTTTATAATTCACCCCTCCACTTT. It codes for CASSSQTVYNSPLHF.